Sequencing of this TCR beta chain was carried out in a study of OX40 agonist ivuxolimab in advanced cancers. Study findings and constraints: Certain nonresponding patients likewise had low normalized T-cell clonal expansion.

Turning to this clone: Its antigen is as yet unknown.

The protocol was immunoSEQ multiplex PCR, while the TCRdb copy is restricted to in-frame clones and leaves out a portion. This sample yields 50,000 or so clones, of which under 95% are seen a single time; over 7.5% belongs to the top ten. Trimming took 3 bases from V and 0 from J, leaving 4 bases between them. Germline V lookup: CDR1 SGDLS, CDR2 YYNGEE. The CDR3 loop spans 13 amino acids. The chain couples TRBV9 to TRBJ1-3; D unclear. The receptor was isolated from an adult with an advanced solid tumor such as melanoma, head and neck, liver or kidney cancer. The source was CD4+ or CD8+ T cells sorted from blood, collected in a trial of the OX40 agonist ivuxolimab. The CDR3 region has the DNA TGTGCCAGCAGCGACAGCTCTGGAAACACCATATATTTT. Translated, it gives CASSDSSGNTIYF.